This T cell receptor (beta chain) was sequenced in a study of blood T cell repertoires in COVID-19. Across the whole study: Recovered Cohort 3 donors showed two negative PCRs, clearance, or symptom resolution.

Germline CDR1 reads MRHNA; CDR2 reads SNTAGT. The CDR3 runs 15 residues. Trimming left V 6 bases short and J 2 bases short, with 16 bases between. TCRdb's table, derived via immunoSEQ multiplex PCR, lists solely in-frame clones and lacks some. Among under 150,000 clones listed, approximately 87% were seen once. Participants reported their clinical history, and cohort assignment relied on those reports. The sequence came from a man in his fifties or sixties in a cohort exposed to, infected with or recovered from COVID-19 (not recorded which). Sample: PBMCs or T cells enriched from blood (not recorded which). The chain recombines TRBV6-4 with TRBJ1-1, with D perhaps matching TRBD1 (5 bases). The CDR3 nucleotides read TGTGCCAGCAGGACAGCAATCAATTCCAACACTGAAGCTTTCTTT. This gives the protein CASRTAINSNTEAFF.